This record covers a single T cell receptor beta chain. Germline is not matched at one junction end, which may reflect a read error. The sample is drawn from a study of blood T cells in healthy people across ages. The CDR3 covers 16 residues. CDR1 and CDR2 (germline): SQVTM, ANQGSEA. A sample-barcoded 5' primer and a J-beta primer mix were used in a second PCR of roughly 6 to 12 cycles. TCRdb itself ran the 5' RACE reads through MiXCR, one entry per CDR3 protein. Here the sample spans around 1.5 million distinct CDR3 sequences, almost 35% being singletons. The sequenced material came from blood. The sequence came from a woman in her twenties or thirties in good health. The genes are TRBV29-1 and TRBJ2-7, with D perhaps being TRBD1 or TRBD2 (5 bases each). The CDR3 DNA reads as TGCGGCGTTTCGAGGGCTGGGGACGTCAGCTCCTACGAGCAGTACTTC. Its translation: CGVSRAGDVSSYEQYF.